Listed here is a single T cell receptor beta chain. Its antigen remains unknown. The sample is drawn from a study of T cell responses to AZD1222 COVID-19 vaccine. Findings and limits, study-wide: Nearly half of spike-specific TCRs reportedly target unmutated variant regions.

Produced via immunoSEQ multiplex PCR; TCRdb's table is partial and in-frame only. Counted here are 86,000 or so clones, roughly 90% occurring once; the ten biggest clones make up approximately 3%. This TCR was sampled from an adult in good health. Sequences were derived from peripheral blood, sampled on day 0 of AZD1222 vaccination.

Written as DNA, the CDR3 is TGTGCCAGCAGCCCCGGACCGCAGAACACTGAAGCTTTCTTT. It translates to CASSPGPQNTEAFF. This chain uses TRBV7-3 with TRBJ1-1, with no clear D. This CDR3 contains 14 residues. Trimming pared 5 bases from V and 1 base from J, leaving 11 bases between. Germline assignment: CDR1 SGHTA and CDR2 FQGTGA.